What follows is one TCR beta chain and its context. The target antigen is unknown. The entry originates in a study of post-analysis software for immune sequencing data. Across the whole study: As for disease course, relapsing-remitting, secondary progressive and progressive-relapsing multiple sclerosis were all included. Points from the study as a whole: Compared with controls, patients showed significantly lower normalized Chao1 diversity. Clustering by F measure revealed strong co-clustering among samples prepared together in one batch. The study found TRBV5-6, TRBV5-1 and TRBV20-1 among about 5 TRBV segments more frequent in patients than controls.

Germline V gene sequence: CDR1 SGDLS, CDR2 YYNGEE. The length of the CDR3 is 14 residues. Trimming cost V 0 bases and J 7 bases, with 13 bases left between them. The TCR beta cDNA libraries contained unique molecular identifiers. T cells numbering roughly 1 to 10 million yielded cDNA molecules that totaled around 500,000. TCRdb called the PCR reads again in MiXCR, with one record for every CDR3 protein. The sample carries hundreds of thousands of distinct CDR3 sequences, 25% to 30% recorded once. The TCR originated in a girl between 10 and 17 years old with multiple sclerosis. The sequenced sample consisted of blood. The chain is built from TRBV9 and TRBJ2-5; D not resolved. The CDR3 spells CASSVALYPGTQYF. CDR3 bases: TGTGCCAGCAGCGTAGCTTTATATCCAGGGACCCAGTACTTC.